A single TCR beta chain is shown here with its context. CDR3 length: 18 amino acids. Germline values: CDR1 MNHEY, CDR2 SMNVEV (reference sequence). V was clipped by 5 bases and J by 0 bases; unmatched bases: 10. The sample originates from a study of blood T cell repertoires in COVID-19. The overall study: T cells, B-cell-depleted T cells, or PBMCs supplied cDNA or gDNA.

Seattle participants joined during active infection and were tracked over time. Original handling: Amplification of reference gene primers provided the estimated nucleated cell counts. The repertoire was sequenced with immunoSEQ multiplex PCR; TCRdb's copy has only in-frame clones and lacks some. V and J calls plus clone size are reproduced from that table; the DNA served to infer D and trimming. The data contain 250,000 to 400,000 clones, 85% to 90% of them seen just once; the ten biggest clones take up 2.5% to 3.5%. J is TRBJ1-6 and V is TRBV27, with TRBD1 matching 7 bases. The TCR sequence derives from a woman aged 25 to 45 with COVID-19, enrolled during active disease. Sequenced sample: peripheral blood. The CDR3: CASSRTGGSFSYNSPLHF. CDR3 bases: TGTGCCAGCAGTAGGACAGGTGGGAGCTTCTCCTATAATTCACCCCTCCACTTT.